The clone carrying this TCR beta chain was seen more than once but under ten times. These data are taken from a study of vaccination and CD4 T cells after COVID-19. The overall study: Six men and four women formed the convalescents, two being Hispanic.

Time point indicated: late sampling 161 to 241 days after vaccination in a few convalescent patients. CDR1 and CDR2 from the germline V gene are MNHEY and SMNVEV (reference sequence). The CDR3 runs 14 residues. V shed 6 bases and J shed 4 bases, with 15 bases lying between them. One entry per CDR3 protein, called by TCRdb with MiXCR from the PCR reads. The sample records 35,000 to 45,000 distinct CDR3 sequences, 36% being singletons. The chain carries TRBV27 and TRBJ2-5; D possibly uses TRBD1 or TRBD2 (7 bases each). The receptor was isolated from a human donor who had recovered from COVID-19. The source material was CD4+ T cells from blood, sampled about 7 months after SARS-CoV-2 vaccination. DNA of the CDR3: TGTGCCAGCAGGACACTCAGGGGGGGAGAGACCCAGTACTTC. Translated, it gives CASRTLRGGETQYF.